These 23 T cell receptor beta chains were all obtained from the same sample, sequenced in a study of identical twins' blood T cells (dated by TCRdb to the early 2010s). The library came from 5' RACE. The instrument given in TCRdb is Illumina Genome Analyzer IIx. Clones were called with MiXCR by TCRdb after fastp trimmed the public reads at Q25, and only in-frame beta chains were retained. Rows merge per CDR3 protein into single entries with the most common DNA and genes. In this sample the table shows fewer than 450,000 distinct CDR3 sequences, roughly 30% of which occur a single time. The biggest ten clones account for 6.1% of the sample. Sequencing input: PBMCs. These receptors were obtained from a woman aged 18-55 years in good health.

The CDR3 nucleotides are TGTGCCAGCAGGAGGGGAGCATACGAGCAGTACTTC. It encodes CASRRGAYEQYF. This rearrangement joins TRBV25-1 to TRBJ2-7; D assignment may be TRBD1 or TRBD2 (5 bases each). This CDR3 is built from 12 residues. The germline gives CDR1 MGHDK, CDR2 SYGVNS. V was shortened by 6 bases and J by 4 bases, with 10 bases between the two germline ends.

This rearrangement joins TRBV20-1 to TRBJ2-7; tentatively, D is TRBD1 (5 bases). The V end was cut by 0 bases, the J end by 0 bases, with 18 bases between. The CDR3 has 17 residues. CDR1 and CDR2 (germline): DFQATT, SNEGSKA (reference sequence). CDR3 in amino acids: CSARERSDTTYSYEQYF. The CDR3 bases are TGCAGTGCTAGAGAAAGATCGGACACCACCTACTCCTACGAGCAGTACTTC.

This clonotype turned up a few times. V is TRBV24-1 and J is TRBJ1-5; D ambiguous. V gave up 1 base and J gave up 9 bases, with 15 bases separating them. Germline CDR1 is KGHDR and CDR2 is SFDVKD. This CDR3 has 15 residues. CDR3 in DNA: TGTGCCACCAGTGATTTCCACGGAACTTTGGGGCCCCAGCATTTT. Its protein product is CATSDFHGTLGPQHF.

The chain is built from TRBV7-2 and TRBJ1-1; D not resolved. Germline V lookup: CDR1 SGHTA, CDR2 FQGNSA. V gave up 3 bases and J gave up 3 bases, with 11 bases separating them. This CDR3 has 14 amino acids. The CDR3 protein is CASSLDRFYTEAFF. CDR3 sequence (DNA): TGTGCCAGCAGCTTGGACCGATTTTACACTGAAGCTTTCTTT.

This clonotype was observed many times. The V and J genes are TRBV10-3 and TRBJ1-5; 7 nucleotides agree with TRBD1. The CDR3 runs 12 residues. CDR1 and CDR2 (germline): ENHRY, SYGVKD. After removal of 10 bases from V and 2 bases from J, the junction contained 2 bases not matched to a gene. CDR3 amino acids: CATGQGNQPQHF. In DNA, the CDR3 is TGTGCCACTGGACAGGGCAATCAGCCCCAGCATTTT.

The chain uses TRBV11-2 and TRBJ2-7, with 7 nucleotides matching TRBD1. CDR3 size: 13 residues. Losses at the gene ends were 5 bases for V and 6 bases for J; bases not matched to a gene: 7. Germline CDR1 is SGHAT and CDR2 is FQNNGV. As DNA, the CDR3 is TGTGCCAGCAGCGGATCGACAGGGTTCGAGCAGTACTTC. As protein: CASSGSTGFEQYF.

This clonotype was counted only a few times. V gene TRBV15 combines with J gene TRBJ1-5, with TRBD1 matching 7 bases. Germline V gene lookup returns CDR1 LNHNV and CDR2 YYDKDF (reference sequence). After removal of 1 base from V and 6 bases from J, the junction contained 6 bases not matched to a gene. This CDR3 comprises 15 residues. CDR3 amino acids: CATSRGGTEVQPQHF. The CDR3 nucleotides read TGTGCCACCAGCAGAGGTGGGACAGAGGTTCAGCCCCAGCATTTT.

In its sample, this clonotype was seen a few times. The chain employs TRBV20-1 and TRBJ1-1, with unresolved D. Per germline, CDR1 DFQATT and CDR2 SNEGSKA (reference sequence). Trimming shortened V by 1 base and J by 1 base, and 13 bases separated the two germline ends. The CDR3 covers 15 residues. CDR3 sequence (DNA): TGCAGTGCTAGAGGCCCCGGCACACCGAACACTGAAGCTTTCTTT. Translation: CSARGPGTPNTEAFF.

This sequence joins TRBV9 and TRBJ1-6, with 7 bases that match TRBD1. The J segment lost 10 bases and the V segment lost 0 bases, leaving 7 bases of the junction unmatched. CDR3 length equals 15 residues. Germline values: CDR1 SGDLS, CDR2 YYNGEE. The CDR3 DNA sequence: TGTGCCAGCAGCGTAGAGGAAGGGGGCTCGTCACCCCTCCACTTT. This translates into CASSVEEGGSSPLHF. Looking up the rest from reference TRBV9 and TRBJ1-6 gives the full variable domain: DSGVTQTPKHLITATGQRVTLRCSPRSGDLSVYWYQQSLDQGLQFLIQYYNGEERAKGNILERFSAQQFPDLHSELNLSSLELGDSALYFCASSVEEGGSSPLHFGNGTRLTVT.

This chain connects TRBV20-1 to TRBJ1-3; D remains ambiguous. The CDR3 covers 13 residues. Germline V gene data show CDR1 as DFQATT and CDR2 as SNEGSKA (reference sequence). CDR3 bases: TGCAGCGGCCGACTAAACTCTGGAAACACCATATATTTT. Translating it yields CSGRLNSGNTIYF.

This clonotype was seen a few times. The chain carries TRBV11-2 and TRBJ1-3; D ambiguous. Germline V gene sequence: CDR1 SGHAT, CDR2 FQNNGV. V gave up 3 bases and J gave up 12 bases, with 9 bases separating them. This CDR3 has 11 residues. In DNA form, the CDR3 reads TGTGCCAGCAGCTTGTTATCTGGCATATATTTT. Translation gives CASSLLSGIYF.

The chain couples TRBV12-3 or TRBV12-4 to TRBJ1-1, with 8 bases matching TRBD1. The J segment lost 4 bases and the V segment lost 6 bases, leaving 7 bases of the junction unmatched. The CDR3 extends over 14 amino acids. The CDR3 here is CASSGQGASTEAFF. For the CDR3, the DNA is TGTGCCAGCAGCGGACAGGGAGCGAGCACTGAAGCTTTCTTT.

In regard to this clonotype: One end of the junction fails to match germline, which may point to a read error. The chain carries TRBV19 and TRBJ2-2; TRBD2 is a possible D gene (6 bases). Germline V CDR1 and CDR2: LNHDA, SQIVND (reference sequence). The CDR3 runs to 13 residues. CDR3 sequence: CASSIGGGGEPFF. CDR3 nucleotides: TGTGCCAGTAGTATCGGTGGCGGCGGGGAGCCGTTTTTT.

This chain connects TRBV2 to TRBJ1-3; 7 positions agree with TRBD1. Germline V gene data show CDR1 as SNHLY and CDR2 as FYNNEI. There are 15 residues in the CDR3. V shed 6 bases, J shed 4 bases, and the junction held 9 bases outside the gene matches. The CDR3 region has the DNA TGTGCCAGCAGAGGGTCGACAGGGAGGGGAAACACCATATATTTT. Translating it yields CASRGSTGRGNTIYF.

On this clonotype: This may be a read error: a much more frequent sequence differs by one nucleotide. The chain combines TRBV10-3 with TRBJ1-1; D is possibly TRBD1 (6 bases). CDR3 size: 15 residues. Trimming removed 4 bases from V and 5 bases from J, with 17 bases in between. The germline gives CDR1 ENHRY, CDR2 SYGVKD. CDR3: CAISALRGAGTEAFF. CDR3 DNA sequence: TGTGCCATCAGTGCCTTACGGGGGGCTGGGACTGAAGCTTTCTTT.

The CDR3 here is CASSFWTGTEYF. The CDR3 DNA sequence: TGTGCCAGCAGCTTCTGGACCGGGACGGAGTACTTC. The genes are TRBV5-8 and TRBJ2-7, with D perhaps being TRBD1 or TRBD2 (5 bases each). There are 12 residues in the CDR3. The germline V and J ends were trimmed by 2 bases and 11 bases, with 14 bases remaining between them. The germline V gene has CDR1 SGHTS and CDR2 YDEGEE.

This clonotype was seen only a few times. This chain joins TRBV5-1 and TRBJ1-2; D is uncertain. Germline CDR1 SGHRS, CDR2 YFSETQ. The V and J ends lost 1 base and 8 bases respectively, with 12 bases between them. The CDR3 extends over 13 amino acids. DNA of the CDR3: TGCGCCAGCAGCTTGCTCGGCATTGGGGGCTACACCTTC. It encodes CASSLLGIGGYTF.

This clonotype has just one count. V and J are TRBV12-5 and TRBJ2-1; no definite D call. This CDR3 has 15 residues. V lost 4 bases to trimming and J lost 7 bases, with 17 bases between them. The germline CDR1 and CDR2 sequences are LGHNT and FRNRAP. The CDR3 spells CASGYLYLERNEQFF. The CDR3 coding sequence is TGTGCTAGTGGTTACCTCTATCTAGAAAGGAATGAGCAGTTCTTC.

The chain is built from TRBV27 and TRBJ1-3; the D is unclear. From germline, CDR1 is MNHEY and CDR2 SMNVEV (reference sequence). The CDR3 extends over 13 amino acids. The germline V and J ends were trimmed by 6 bases and 4 bases, with 10 bases remaining between them. The CDR3 DNA is TGTGCCAGCAGCTTACCGCAGGGAAACACCATATATTTT. Translating gives CASSLPQGNTIYF.

The chain combines TRBV28 with TRBJ1-3; D gene uncertain. The V and J ends lost 4 bases and 8 bases respectively, with 9 bases between them. Germline loops: CDR1 MDHEN, CDR2 SYDVKM. This CDR3 has 12 residues. DNA for the CDR3: TGTGCCAGCAGTTCCAGTCGAGACACCATATATTTT. This translates into CASSSSRDTIYF.

Only a few counts were recorded for this clonotype. An end of the junction differs from the germline gene, which may be a read error. This chain connects TRBV29-1 to TRBJ2-3; D perhaps matches TRBD2 (5 bases). The CDR3 runs 11 residues. From germline, CDR1 is SQVTM and CDR2 ANQGSEA. This CDR3 is CSVPRGDTQYF. CDR3 coding DNA: TGTAGCGTTCCACGTGGGGATACGCAGTATTTT.

This clonotype was counted a few times. This sequence joins TRBV5-5 and TRBJ1-4; D perhaps matches TRBD1 (5 bases). In germline, CDR1 is SGHKS, CDR2 YYEKEE (reference sequence). V was cut by 4 bases and J by 5 bases, with 9 bases left in between. This CDR3 region has 13 residues. As DNA, the CDR3 is TGTGCCAGCAGCCCTGACAGCAATGAAAAACTGTTTTTT. This sequence encodes CASSPDSNEKLFF.

Many counts were recorded for this clonotype. The genes are TRBV2 and TRBJ1-6; the D is unclear. Germline lookup yields CDR1 SNHLY and CDR2 FYNNEI. The CDR3 spans 13 residues. V lost 8 bases, J lost 6 bases, and 11 bases lay in between. The DNA for the CDR3 is TGTGCCAGCGAAGGCGAAAGTAATTCACCCCTCCACTTT. It encodes CASEGESNSPLHF.